This T cell receptor beta chain was identified during a study of response to subunit inactivated influenza vaccine. Study conclusions and caveats: After each seasonal influenza vaccination, few new T cells are recruited, the authors suggested.

This clonotype came up many times. Its antigen is unidentified. The CDR3 loop spans 15 amino acids. Germline V gene sequence: CDR1 LGHNA, CDR2 YNFKEQ. V was trimmed by 1 base and J by 4 bases, leaving 11 bases between them. TCRdb re-analysed the RT-PCR reads in MiXCR, keeping a single row per CDR3 protein. Here the sample spans 450,000 to 600,000 distinct CDR3 sequences, 6% to 9% being singletons. The sample was PBMCs from blood, taken 23 months after vaccination. The sequence came from a man between 45 and 75 years old who received an inactivated influenza vaccine. The V gene is TRBV4-2, the J gene TRBJ1-3, with D uncertain. DNA for the CDR3: TGTGCCAGCAGCCAAGCGCGGGGTTTCGGAAACACCATATATTTT. It translates to CASSQARGFGNTIYF.